Following are 28 T cell receptor beta chains from one sample sequenced in a study of brain T cells in children with intractable seizures. Produced via immunoSEQ multiplex PCR; TCRdb's table is partial and in-frame only. The sample has 340,000 or so clones; 93% are singletons. Specified time point: blood from clinic visit 5 months post-surgery; TSC patient then seizure free. Sequenced here: peripheral blood, sampled 5 to 6 months after surgery. The receptors derive from a boy younger than two with tuberous sclerosis and intractable seizures.

The V and J genes are TRBV11-2 and TRBJ2-7, with D tentatively TRBD1 or TRBD2 (5 bases each). Germline CDR1 and CDR2: SGHAT and FQNNGV. The V end was cut by 5 bases, the J end by 3 bases, with 11 bases between. The length of the CDR3 is 13 residues. Here the CDR3 DNA reads TGTGCCAGCAGCGGAGGACATCTCTACGAGCAGTACTTC. This sequence encodes CASSGGHLYEQYF. Combining the CDR3 with reference TRBV11-2 and TRBJ2-7 gives the whole variable domain EAGVAQSPRYKIIEKRQSVAFWCNPISGHATLYWYQQILGQGPKLLIQFQNNGVVDDSQLPKDRFSAERLKGVDSTLKIQPAKLEDSAVYLCASSGGHLYEQYFGPGTRLTVT.

The genes are TRBV3-1 (or the pseudogene TRBV3-2) and TRBJ2-7, with 7 bases identical to TRBD2. The CDR3 has 16 amino acids. Unmatched junction bases numbered 9, after V lost 1 base and J lost 3 bases. CDR1 and CDR2 (germline): LGHDT, YNNKEL (reference sequence). For the CDR3, the DNA is TGTGCCAGCAGCCAAGGGGCGGGACTACCTATCTACGAGCAGTACTTC. This sequence encodes CASSQGAGLPIYEQYF.

V gene TRBV7-9 combines with J gene TRBJ1-5; TRBD1 agrees at 8 bases. The CDR3 covers 14 residues. Per germline, CDR1 SEHNR and CDR2 FQNEAQ (reference sequence). The J segment lost 1 base and the V segment lost 4 bases, leaving 0 bases of the junction unmatched. For the CDR3, the DNA is TGTGCCAGCAGCTGGACAGGGAGCAATCAGCCCCAGCATTTT. Protein product: CASSWTGSNQPQHF.

The chain couples TRBV7-9 to TRBJ2-3; the D is unclear. CDR3 size: 16 residues. V lost 2 bases to trimming and J lost 2 bases, with 14 bases between them. Germline CDR1 and CDR2: SEHNR and FQNEAQ (reference sequence). The CDR3: CASSLNPPKPTDTQYF. The CDR3 DNA is TGTGCCAGCAGCTTAAACCCACCAAAGCCCACAGATACGCAGTATTTT.

This sequence joins TRBV4-2 and TRBJ2-3; a weak D match, TRBD2 (6 bases). Germline values: CDR1 LGHNA, CDR2 YNFKEQ. The CDR3 contains 16 residues. V lost 3 bases to trimming and J lost 0 bases, with 13 bases between them. CDR3 sequence: CASSHSRDFSTDTQYF. The CDR3 region has the DNA TGTGCCAGCAGCCATTCCCGGGACTTTAGCACAGATACGCAGTATTTT.

This sequence joins TRBV4-1 and TRBJ2-7; 10 positions match TRBD2. Germline values: CDR1 MGHRA, CDR2 YSYEKL. The CDR3 loop spans 16 amino acids. V lost 0 bases, J lost 2 bases, and 4 bases stayed unmatched. The CDR3 DNA reads as TGCGCCAGCAGCCAAGACGCTAGCGGGGGCCCCTACGAGCAGTACTTC. This sequence encodes CASSQDASGGPYEQYF.

This chain joins TRBV1 and TRBJ2-1; TRBD2, the table's D call, lacks a check against the DNA. TRBV1 is a documented pseudogene. The CDR3 is made up of 17 amino acids. CDR3 sequence (DNA): TGCACCAGCAGCGTAATAGCGGGGGGGCAATCATACAATGAGCAGTTCTTC. As protein: CTSSVIAGGQSYNEQFF.

The chain combines TRBV27 with TRBJ2-5; 7 bases agree with TRBD1. The junction had 4 bases not matched to a gene; V was cut back by 4 bases and J by 5 bases. There are 13 residues in the CDR3. Germline loops: CDR1 MNHEY, CDR2 SMNVEV (reference sequence). The CDR3 DNA reads as TGTGCCAGCAGTTCGGACAGGCGGGAGACCCAGTACTTC. This sequence encodes CASSSDRRETQYF.

The V and J genes are TRBV30 and TRBJ1-6; D is undetermined. The CDR3 covers 13 residues. The V gene's germline CDR1 is GTSNPN and CDR2 SVGIG (reference sequence). The V and J ends lost 4 bases and 7 bases respectively, with 11 bases between them. CDR3 region: CAWNPRENSPLHF. The CDR3 coding sequence is TGTGCCTGGAACCCTAGGGAGAATTCACCCCTCCACTTT.

The gene calls are TRBV11-2 and TRBJ2-1; D perhaps matches TRBD1 (6 bases). Germline V gives CDR1 SGHAT, CDR2 FQNNGV. Trimming left V 5 bases short and J 8 bases short, with 13 bases between. The CDR3 is 13 amino acids. CDR3 in DNA: TGTGCCAGCAGCGCCACGGACAGACATGAGCAGTTCTTC. Translated, it gives CASSATDRHEQFF.

The chain combines TRBV6-1 with TRBJ1-2; no clear D. Germline CDR1 is MNHNS and CDR2 is SASEGT. V was shortened by 1 base and J by 8 bases, with 14 bases between the two germline ends. The length of the CDR3 is 14 residues. The chain's CDR3 is CASSEVAPTEGYTF. The CDR3 DNA reads as TGTGCCAGCAGTGAAGTTGCACCTACGGAAGGCTACACCTTC.

The rearrangement joins TRBV7-9 to TRBJ2-3, with no clear D. Germline V CDR1 and CDR2: SEHNR, FQNEAQ (reference sequence). The CDR3 spans 13 residues. Trimming took off 1 base at V and 4 bases at J, with 6 bases between the two ends. The CDR3 here is CASSLVGSDTQYF. CDR3 sequence (DNA): TGTGCCAGCAGCTTAGTTGGGTCAGATACGCAGTATTTT.

The chain employs TRBV11-3 and TRBJ2-5, with a weak D call TRBD1 (7 bases). Per germline, CDR1 SGHNT and CDR2 YENEEA. The CDR3 sequence is 14 residues long. Trimming took off 5 bases at V and 2 bases at J, with 12 bases between the two ends. CDR3 nucleotides: TGTGCCAGCAGCGTGGGGGGACAGCAAGAGACCCAGTACTTC. Protein: CASSVGGQQETQYF. The full variable domain, completed using reference TRBV11-3 and TRBJ2-5, is EAGVVQSPRYKIIEKKQPVAFWCNPISGHNTLYWYLQNLGQGPELLIRYENEEAVDDSQLPKDRFSAERLKGVDSTLKIQPAELGDSAVYLCASSVGGQQETQYFGPGTRLLVL.

This clone has a single count. The J gene is TRBJ2-1, the V gene TRBV29-1; D is uncertain. Germline V gene data show CDR1 as SQVTM and CDR2 as ANQGSEA. The germline V and J ends were trimmed by 3 bases and 9 bases, with 15 bases remaining between them. This CDR3 is 13 amino acids long. The CDR3 DNA follows: TGCAGCGTTGAGGCCGGATTTGGCAGTGAGCAGTTCTTC. The encoded protein is CSVEAGFGSEQFF.

The rearrangement joins TRBV9 to TRBJ1-4; tentatively, D is TRBD1 (5 bases). Germline V gene data show CDR1 as SGDLS and CDR2 as YYNGEE. The V and J ends lost 0 bases and 3 bases respectively, with 9 bases between them. This CDR3 is 15 amino acids long. Here the CDR3 reads CASSVAGEANEKLFF. The CDR3 bases are TGTGCCAGCAGCGTAGCGGGGGAAGCTAATGAAAAACTGTTTTTT.

V gene TRBV23-1 combines with J gene TRBJ2-5; D may be TRBD2 (5 bases). TRBV23-1 has ORF status, its function being uncertain. The CDR3 consists of 14 residues. V was trimmed by 6 bases and J by 4 bases, leaving 15 bases between them. CDR3 sequence: CASSAQAVIETQYF. CDR3 nucleotide sequence: TGCGCCAGCAGCGCACAAGCGGTGATAGAGACCCAGTACTTC.

This clone was detected once. This chain uses TRBV7-9 with TRBJ2-2; D not resolved. CDR3 size: 13 residues. V lost 3 bases, J lost 2 bases, and 4 bases lay in between. Germline loops: CDR1 SEHNR, CDR2 FQNEAQ (reference sequence). The CDR3 coding sequence is TGTGCCAGCAGCTTTAAAAACACCGGGGAGCTGTTTTTT. As protein: CASSFKNTGELFF.

The chain carries TRBV30 and TRBJ1-4, with D tentatively TRBD1 (5 bases). Germline loops: CDR1 GTSNPN, CDR2 SVGIG (reference sequence). Trimming pared 3 bases from V and 7 bases from J, leaving 18 bases between. The CDR3 spans 15 residues. CDR3 bases: TGTGCCTGGAGCCCACCGGGGGACTTTGGTGAAAAACTGTTTTTT. This sequence encodes CAWSPPGDFGEKLFF.

This chain connects TRBV19 to TRBJ1-2; D is unclear. Germline loops: CDR1 LNHDA, CDR2 SQIVND (reference sequence). The CDR3 runs to 17 residues. V was clipped by 2 bases and J by 4 bases, with 20 bases between them. CDR3 nucleotides: TGTGCCAGTAGTATATCCTCGCTATCTCCCCTTTCCTATGGCTACACCTTC. The encoded protein is CASSISSLSPLSYGYTF.

This rearrangement joins TRBV5-4 to TRBJ1-2, with a weak D call TRBD1 (5 bases). V was clipped by 3 bases and J by 4 bases, with 22 bases between them. The CDR3 loop spans 17 amino acids. The germline V gene has CDR1 SGHNT and CDR2 YYREEE (reference sequence). The CDR3 coding sequence is TGTGCCAGCAGCTCTTTGGAGGGGCGCAGAGGAAGCTATGGCTACACCTTC. The encoded protein is CASSSLEGRRGSYGYTF.

V gene TRBV6-4 combines with J gene TRBJ2-1; TRBD2 aligns across 13 bases. This CDR3 has 15 amino acids. V lost 4 bases to trimming and J lost 5 bases; unmatched junction nucleotides: 2. Looked up from germline, CDR1 is MRHNA and CDR2 is SNTAGT. In DNA form, the CDR3 reads TGTGCCAGCAGTGGGACTAGCGGGGGAAACAATGAGCAGTTCTTC. Protein product: CASSGTSGGNNEQFF.

The chain has TRBV14 and TRBJ1-5, with D uncertain. This CDR3 has 12 amino acids. Looked up from germline, CDR1 is SGHDN and CDR2 is FVKESK. Deletions cut 1 base from V and 4 bases from J, with 2 bases between. CDR3 region: CASSQVNQPQHF. The CDR3 region has the DNA TGTGCCAGCAGCCAAGTTAATCAGCCCCAGCATTTT.

DNA for the CDR3: TGCAGCGTTGAAGATGACGGACAGGTTCAAGGTGGCTACACCTTC. It encodes CSVEDDGQVQGGYTF. This rearrangement joins TRBV29-1 to TRBJ1-2, with 7 bases fitting TRBD1. Germline CDR1 and CDR2: SQVTM and ANQGSEA. The CDR3 is 15 residues long. Germline trimming cut 0 bases from V and 7 bases from J; bases unmatched to any gene: 11.

The chain uses TRBV4-1 and TRBJ2-1; D ambiguous. The CDR3 has 14 amino acids. Germline assignment: CDR1 MGHRA and CDR2 YSYEKL. V lost 2 bases and J lost 4, with 9 bases in between. The CDR3 protein is CASSQPGFYNEQFF. CDR3 in DNA: TGCGCCAGCAGCCAACCCGGGTTTTACAATGAGCAGTTCTTC.

The J gene is TRBJ2-7, the V gene TRBV5-1; D gene uncertain. Germline V gives CDR1 SGHRS, CDR2 YFSETQ. The CDR3 is 14 residues long. The V gene lost 0 bases and the J gene lost 5 bases, with 12 bases spanning the gap. CDR3 DNA sequence: TGCGCCAGCAGCTTGGATGGCTTTGTTAACGAGCAGTACTTC. It translates to CASSLDGFVNEQYF.

Regarding this clone: Other nucleotide sequences from this sample produce the same CDR3. The rearrangement joins TRBV20-1 to TRBJ2-5; D uncertain. Germline V gene lookup returns CDR1 DFQATT and CDR2 SNEGSKA (reference sequence). The CDR3 extends over 10 amino acids. V lost 6 bases and J lost 5, with 7 bases in between. The CDR3 reads CSARLETQYF. The CDR3 DNA sequence: TGCAGTGCAAGGTTGGAGACCCAGTACTTC.

This rearrangement joins TRBV14 to TRBJ1-2, with 11 nucleotides matching TRBD1. The CDR3 loop spans 15 amino acids. CDR1 is SGHDN, CDR2 FVKESK, per germline. Trimming removed 1 base from V and 2 bases from J; junction bases left unmatched: 0. The CDR3 spells CASSQGTGGNYGYTF. DNA of the CDR3: TGTGCCAGCAGCCAAGGGACAGGGGGCAACTATGGCTACACCTTC.

This clone was found once. The V gene is TRBV30, the J gene TRBJ1-2; D call uncertain. From germline, CDR1 is GTSNPN and CDR2 SVGIG (reference sequence). V was shortened by 0 bases and J by 4 bases, with 3 bases between the two germline ends. This CDR3 has 11 residues. CDR3 DNA sequence: TGTGCCTGGAGTGTACCCTATGGCTACACCTTC. As protein: CAWSVPYGYTF.